The 23 T cell receptor beta chains given below trace back to one sample, sequenced in a study of T cell responses to AZD1222 COVID-19 vaccine. Sequenced by immunoSEQ multiplex PCR; TCRdb stores in-frame clones only, minus some. The sample contains about 150,000 clones, less than 95% of which appear only once. The input for sequencing was peripheral blood, taken on day 0 of AZD1222 vaccination. These receptors came from an adult in good health.

This clone was picked up a small number of times. This chain uses TRBV11-2 with TRBJ1-1; possibly TRBD1 for D (6 bases). The CDR3 length is 14 residues. Between the trimmed V and J ends, which lost 5 bases and 6 bases, there was a span of 16 bases. CDR1 and CDR2 (germline): SGHAT, FQNNGV. The CDR3 sequence is CASSVQGGGAEAFF. The CDR3 DNA follows: TGTGCCAGCAGCGTACAGGGAGGTGGTGCTGAAGCTTTCTTT.

The rearrangement uses TRBV28 and TRBJ1-6; D gene unclear. The CDR3 runs to 13 residues. The V gene lost 7 bases and the J gene lost 10 bases, with 14 bases spanning the gap. Germline CDR1 MDHEN, CDR2 SYDVKM. The CDR3: CASTPVGRSPLHF. CDR3 DNA sequence: TGTGCCAGCACTCCCGTTGGGAGGTCACCCCTCCACTTT.

The CDR3 DNA reads TGTGCCAGCAGCCCGCGGGACTACCTGGGGGAGACCCAGTACTTC. Its protein product is CASSPRDYLGETQYF. The rearrangement joins TRBV11-3 to TRBJ2-5; 7 nucleotides match TRBD2. The CDR3 contains 15 residues. V shed 5 bases, J shed 5 bases, and the junction held 11 bases outside the gene matches. Germline CDR1 and CDR2: SGHNT and YENEEA.

The J gene is TRBJ2-5, the V gene TRBV7-2; perhaps D is TRBD1 or TRBD2 (5 bases each). This CDR3 contains 14 residues. V was clipped by 0 bases and J by 1 base, with 6 bases between them. Germline V gives CDR1 SGHTA, CDR2 FQGNSA. CDR3 protein: CASSLAGTQETQYF. CDR3 sequence (DNA): TGTGCCAGCAGCTTAGCGGGGACCCAAGAGACCCAGTACTTC.

This clone has just one count. V is TRBV19 and J is TRBJ2-5; TRBD1 aligns across 10 bases. Losses at the gene ends were 5 bases for V and 5 bases for J; bases not matched to a gene: 8. Germline V gene data show CDR1 as LNHDA and CDR2 as SQIVND (reference sequence). This CDR3 region has 15 residues. The CDR3 DNA is TGTGCCAGTAGTGCAACGGGACAGGGGCTGGAGACCCAGTACTTC. Protein: CASSATGQGLETQYF.

The CDR3 loop is CASSLDRSGWGNTIYF. CDR3 nucleotides: TGTGCCAGCAGCTTAGATCGTAGTGGATGGGGAAACACCATATATTTT. The chain is built from TRBV11-2 and TRBJ1-3; no reliable D call. The CDR3 length is 16 residues. Trimming cost V 0 bases and J 4 bases, with 13 bases left between them. The germline CDR1 and CDR2 sequences are SGHAT and FQNNGV. The whole variable domain, remainder taken from reference TRBV11-2 and TRBJ1-3, is EAGVAQSPRYKIIEKRQSVAFWCNPISGHATLYWYQQILGQGPKLLIQFQNNGVVDDSQLPKDRFSAERLKGVDSTLKIQPAKLEDSAVYLCASSLDRSGWGNTIYFGEGSWLTVV.

Here the CDR3 reads CASSSRQQPQHF. Written as DNA, the CDR3 is TGCGCCAGCAGCTCGCGACAACAGCCCCAGCATTTT. The chain has TRBV5-1 and TRBJ1-5; no firm D call. V lost 3 bases to trimming and J lost 7 bases, with 8 bases between them. The CDR3 extends over 12 amino acids. CDR1 and CDR2 from the germline V gene are SGHRS and YFSETQ.

V and J are TRBV7-2 and TRBJ2-3; weak D call: TRBD1 (5 bases). The CDR3 is 15 amino acids. Trimming removed 5 bases from V and 2 bases from J, with 14 bases in between. Germline loops: CDR1 SGHTA, CDR2 FQGNSA. The CDR3 DNA sequence: TGTGCCAGCAGCCCCTCAGGGATTCCCACAGATACGCAGTATTTT. Translated, it gives CASSPSGIPTDTQYF. The whole variable domain, remainder taken from reference TRBV7-2 and TRBJ2-3, is GAGVSQSPSNKVTEKGKDVELRCDPISGHTALYWYRQSLGQGLEFLIYFQGNSAPDKSGLPSDRFSAERTGGSVSTLTIQRTQQEDSAVYLCASSPSGIPTDTQYFGPGTRLTVL.

This chain joins TRBV7-2 and TRBJ1-5, with D possibly TRBD1 on 6 matching bases. The V end lost 1 base, the J end lost 5 bases, and 15 bases lay between the germline ends. The CDR3 extends over 16 amino acids. The germline gives CDR1 SGHTA, CDR2 FQGNSA. The CDR3 region is CASSLVAGVKDQPQHF. CDR3 coding DNA: TGTGCCAGCAGCTTAGTAGCAGGGGTTAAGGATCAGCCCCAGCATTTT.

The chain uses TRBV28 and TRBJ1-3, with D unresolved. Deletions cut 2 bases from V and 0 bases from J, with 11 bases between. This CDR3 contains 16 residues. The V gene's germline CDR1 is MDHEN and CDR2 SYDVKM. Here the CDR3 DNA reads TGTGCCAGCAGTTTACGATCAGAGATCTCTGGAAACACCATATATTTT. Translated, it gives CASSLRSEISGNTIYF. Based on the CDR3 plus reference TRBV28 and TRBJ1-3, the full variable domain is DVKVTQSSRYLVKRTGEKVFLECVQDMDHENMFWYRQDPGLGLRLIYFSYDVKMKEKGDIPEGYSVSREKKERFSLILESASTNQTSMYLCASSLRSEISGNTIYFGEGSWLTVV.

V and J are TRBV2 and TRBJ1-2; 7 bases map to TRBD1. After removal of 4 bases from V and 1 base from J, the junction contained 3 bases not matched to a gene. CDR1 and CDR2 from the germline V gene are SNHLY and FYNNEI. CDR3 length equals 14 residues. The CDR3 coding sequence is TGTGCCAGCAGTGGACAGGGCGTTAACTATGGCTACACCTTC. The encoded protein is CASSGQGVNYGYTF. Together with reference TRBV2 and TRBJ1-2, the CDR3 gives the full variable domain: EPEVTQTPSHQVTQMGQEVILRCVPISNHLYFYWYRQILGQKVEFLVSFYNNEISEKSEIFDDQFSVERPDGSNFTLKIRSTKLEDSAMYFCASSGQGVNYGYTFGSGTRLTVV.

The chain combines TRBV5-4 with TRBJ2-1; TRBD2 might be the D (6 bases). Germline V gene data show CDR1 as SGHNT and CDR2 as YYREEE (reference sequence). The CDR3 length is 16 residues. V lost 4 bases to trimming and J lost 3 bases, with 17 bases between them. CDR3 sequence reads: CASSPRGPSDYNEQFF. The CDR3 DNA follows: TGTGCCAGCAGCCCTCGAGGTCCTAGCGACTACAATGAGCAGTTCTTC.

This rearrangement joins TRBV5-5 to TRBJ2-7; perhaps TRBD1 as D (6 bases). V lost 0 bases to trimming and J lost 6 bases, with 10 bases between them. Germline values: CDR1 SGHKS, CDR2 YYEKEE (reference sequence). This CDR3 is built from 13 residues. The CDR3 DNA reads as TGTGCCAGCAGCTTGGGTGGGGGCCTCGAGCAGTACTTC. Its protein is CASSLGGGLEQYF.

The chain employs TRBV28 and TRBJ2-1; D call uncertain. This CDR3 has 15 amino acids. CDR1 and CDR2 (germline): MDHEN, SYDVKM. V lost 3 bases, J lost 5 bases, and 14 bases lay in between. CDR3 nucleotides: TGTGCCAGCAGTTTGGGCCGGGCTATCAACAATGAGCAGTTCTTC. Its protein product is CASSLGRAINNEQFF.

This chain joins TRBV15 and TRBJ1-2; tentative D call: TRBD1 (6 bases). With 8 bases removed from V and 2 bases from J, the gap between germline ends came to 15 bases. The germline V gene encodes CDR1 LNHNV and CDR2 YYDKDF (reference sequence). CDR3 length: 14 amino acids. In DNA form, the CDR3 reads TGTGCCACCTCCCGGGGGCAGACGAACTATGGCTACACCTTC. The encoded protein is CATSRGQTNYGYTF.

This clone was seen only once. This chain connects TRBV10-2 to TRBJ2-5, with D unresolved. Trimming removed 2 bases at V and 1 base at J, with 11 bases between. There are 15 residues in the CDR3. The germline V gene has CDR1 WSHSY and CDR2 SAAADI. CDR3 residues: CASSERSRFQETQYF. CDR3 DNA: TGCGCCAGCAGTGAGAGGTCTAGATTCCAAGAGACCCAGTACTTC.

The chain joins TRBV6-5 to TRBJ2-3, with a weak D call TRBD2 (6 bases). The germline V gene encodes CDR1 MNHEY and CDR2 SVGAGI. The CDR3 runs 15 residues. Trimming took off 6 bases at V and 3 bases at J, with 16 bases between the two ends. The CDR3 loop is CASSPGRGVTDTQYF. The DNA of the CDR3 is TGTGCCAGCAGCCCGGGGCGGGGTGTGACAGATACGCAGTATTTT.

This rearrangement joins TRBV13 to TRBJ1-2, with 7 bases that match TRBD1. The V gene's germline CDR1 is PRHDT and CDR2 FYEKMQ (reference sequence). The V gene end was trimmed by 3 bases and the J gene end by 0 bases; junction bases not matched to a gene: 10. The CDR3 runs 17 residues. The CDR3 region has the DNA TGTGCCAGCAGCTTGCCCTCACAGGGGCGAGCTAACTATGGCTACACCTTC. It specifies CASSLPSQGRANYGYTF. Based on the CDR3 plus reference TRBV13 and TRBJ1-2, the full variable domain is AAGVIQSPRHLIKEKRETATLKCYPIPRHDTVYWYQQGPGQDPQFLISFYEKMQSDKGSIPDRFSAQQFSDYHSELNMSSLELGDSALYFCASSLPSQGRANYGYTFGSGTRLTVV.

V and J are TRBV9 and TRBJ1-1; D is uncertain. Germline V CDR1 and CDR2: SGDLS, YYNGEE. V gave up 3 bases and J gave up 2 bases, with 11 bases separating them. CDR3 length: 14 residues. The CDR3 bases are TGTGCCAGCAGCGAACCTCCTACCAACACTGAAGCTTTCTTT. This sequence encodes CASSEPPTNTEAFF.

The chain combines TRBV4-3 with TRBJ1-1, with 7 bases fitting TRBD1. Germline assignment: CDR1 LGHNA and CDR2 YSLEER. This CDR3 has 15 amino acids. V was pared by 4 bases and J by 3 bases, with 8 bases of the junction left unmatched. DNA of the CDR3: TGCGCCAGCAGCCGCCTAGGGACAGCTTACACTGAAGCTTTCTTT. This translates into CASSRLGTAYTEAFF.

Only a few counts were recorded for this clone. This chain connects TRBV5-1 to TRBJ1-2, with D possibly being TRBD1 (5 bases). The CDR3 consists of 15 residues. Germline lookup yields CDR1 SGHRS and CDR2 YFSETQ. The ends were cut back, 5 bases at V and 1 base at J, with 15 bases in the middle. Here the CDR3 DNA reads TGCGCCAGCAGGCTGGCAGGGTCGATTAACTATGGCTACACCTTC. Its translation is CASRLAGSINYGYTF.

DNA of the CDR3: TGTGCCAGCTCACCTCAGTACCAAGAGACCCAGTACTTC. This gives the protein CASSPQYQETQYF. The rearrangement links TRBV18 to TRBJ2-5; D call uncertain. Between the trimmed V and J ends, which lost 3 bases and 0 bases, there was a span of 5 bases. CDR1 and CDR2 (germline): KGHSH, LQKENI. The CDR3 covers 13 residues.

V and J are TRBV5-1 and TRBJ1-1, with 7 nucleotides matching TRBD1. Germline loops: CDR1 SGHRS, CDR2 YFSETQ. J lost 1 base, V lost 7 bases, and 10 bases had no gene match. The CDR3 runs 15 residues. This chain's CDR3 is CASSKQGGSNTEAFF. Written as DNA, the CDR3 is TGCGCCAGCTCCAAACAAGGGGGCTCGAACACTGAAGCTTTCTTT.